This is a list of T cell receptor beta chains from one sample in a study of CD8 T cells in ankylosing spondylitis. TCRdb reprocessed the 5' RACE reads with MiXCR, giving one entry per CDR3 protein. This table has some 17,000 distinct CDR3 sequences, roughly 8.2% appearing once. The sample was blood. Source of these receptors: a male donor with ankylosing spondylitis or in good health (not recorded which). Each CDR3 is given with its conserved first and last residue. Fields, in order: clone size, V gene, J gene, D gene, CDR3 DNA, CDR3 protein. A D gene is named only where the DNA matches it firmly. Size is stated for part of the rows, as once, few or many counts, or as a class when the clone is expanded.

>many|TRBV28|TRBJ2-1|-
TGTGCCAGCAGTCTTCTTCGCAATGAGCAGTTCTTC
CASSLLRNEQFF
>-|TRBV6-2/TRBV6-3|TRBJ2-2|TRBD1
TGTGCCAGCACCGGGACAGTCACCGGGGAGCTGTTTTTT
CASTGTVTGELFF
>-|TRBV5-5|TRBJ1-1|-
TGTGCCAGCAGCTTGGCCCGGGGAACGAACACTGAAGCTTTCTTT
CASSLARGTNTEAFF
>-|TRBV7-9|TRBJ1-3|-
TGTGCCAGCAGCTTACTAACCGGGGACATCTTCTCTGGAAACACCATATATTTT
CASSLLTGDIFSGNTIYF
>many|TRBV4-2|TRBJ1-1|-
TGTGCCAGCAGCCAAGAAGAGGGGTCGATCACTGAAGCTTTCTTT
CASSQEEGSITEAFF
>many|TRBV12-3/TRBV12-4|TRBJ1-2|-
TGTGCCAGCAGTTTACGTCTGGTGTATGGGGTTAGTGATGGCTACACCTTC
CASSLRLVYGVSDGYTF
>many|TRBV28|TRBJ2-7|-
TGTGCCAGCGGCACCTACGAGCAGTACTTC
CASGTYEQYF
>many|TRBV20-1|TRBJ1-1|-
TGCAGTGCTAGACCAGACACCCACACTGAAGCTTTCTTT
CSARPDTHTEAFF
>many|TRBV20-1|TRBJ1-5|-
TGCAGTGCTAGAGTAACGGATCAGCATTTT
CSARVTDQHF
>many|TRBV15|TRBJ2-7|-
TGTGCCACCAGCCCTACAGGGAACACCTACGAGCAGTACTTC
CATSPTGNTYEQYF
>many|TRBV12-3/TRBV12-4|TRBJ1-1|-
TGTGCCAGCACCCGACACCAGAACACTGAAGCTTTCTTT
CASTRHQNTEAFF
>few|TRBV7-2|TRBJ1-3|-
TGTGCCAGCAGCTCTGGACCCCAAGGGGTATATTTT
CASSSGPQGVYF
>many|TRBV7-9|TRBJ1-5|-
TGTGCCAGCAGCCCATCCGGGCCAGGAAAGCCCCAGCATTTT
CASSPSGPGKPQHF
>medium-sized|TRBV20-1|TRBJ2-3|TRBD2
TGCAGTGCTAGAGATAGCGGGGGTGGCGGAGATACGCAGTATTTT
CSARDSGGGGDTQYF
>-|TRBV7-7|TRBJ2-5|-
TGTGCCAGCAGCTTATCAAGGACGGACCAAGAGACCCAGTACTTC
CASSLSRTDQETQYF
>many|TRBV28|TRBJ2-1|TRBD2
TGTGCCAGCAGTTTAAGACTAGCGCTCTACAATGAGCAGTTCTTC
CASSLRLALYNEQFF
>-|TRBV4-3|TRBJ2-3|-
TGCGCCAGCAGCCAAGGGTGGTCCGGTACGCAGTATTTT
CASSQGWSGTQYF
>many|TRBV5-1|TRBJ2-3|TRBD1
TGCGCCAGCAGCTTGGTTACGACAGGGGGTTTCCAAGATACGCAGTATTTT
CASSLVTTGGFQDTQYF
>many|TRBV25-1|TRBJ2-7|-
TGTGCCAGCAGCTCTAGCTACGAGCAGTACTTC
CASSSSYEQYF
>many|TRBV11-2|TRBJ2-2|TRBD2
TGTGCCAGCAGCTTCCAGCTAGCGGTAAACACCGGGGAGCTGTTTTTT
CASSFQLAVNTGELFF
>many|TRBV12-3/TRBV12-4|TRBJ1-1|-
TGTGCCAGCAAAAACCGCAGGGACGGAGGGCTTGAAGCTTTCTTT
CASKNRRDGGLEAFF
>many|TRBV12-3/TRBV12-4|TRBJ2-7|TRBD2
TGTGCCAGCAGTTTGGGACTAGCGGGAGTCGAGCAGTACTTC
CASSLGLAGVEQYF